The 26 T cell receptor beta chains listed next were all sequenced from one sample in a study of T cells in Graves' hyperthyroidism and ophthalmopathy. The CDR3 regions of TCR beta were amplified from RNA transcripts. RT-PCR in the first round (using the HTBI primer set) targeted the TCR CDR3. One entry per CDR3 protein results from TCRdb running MiXCR on the multiplex PCR reads. The sample has 370,000 or so distinct CDR3 sequences; around 14% are singletons. Sequenced sample: blood. The receptor source for this set is a woman younger than 30 with Graves' hyperthyroidism that later progressed to Graves' ophthalmopathy.

V is TRBV19 and J is TRBJ2-1, with D possibly TRBD2 on 6 matching bases. Looked up from germline, CDR1 is LNHDA and CDR2 is SQIVND (reference sequence). V was pared by 0 bases and J by 9 bases, with 9 bases between. The CDR3 runs 13 residues. CDR3 nucleotides: TGTGCCAGTAGTATAGATCAGCGGGTTGAGCAGTTCTTC. Translating gives CASSIDQRVEQFF.

This clonotype was recorded many times. The chain recombines TRBV20-1 with TRBJ2-2; no clear D gene. Germline CDR1 reads DFQATT; CDR2 reads SNEGSKA (reference sequence). V was shortened by 1 base and J by 1 base, with 4 bases between the two germline ends. The CDR3 loop spans 13 amino acids. CDR3 coding DNA: TGCAGTGCTAGAGGGAAGAACACCGGGGAGCTGTTTTTT. Protein sequence: CSARGKNTGELFF.

As to this clonotype: This could be a read error, since a much larger clone is one nucleotide away. The chain couples TRBV28 to TRBJ2-6; D might be TRBD2 (6 bases). CDR3 size: 18 residues. CDR1 is MDHEN and CDR2 is SYDVKM in the germline V gene. With 4 bases removed from V and 1 base from J, the gap between germline ends came to 17 bases. The CDR3: CASSSPGWEASGANVLTF. CDR3 nucleotide sequence: TGTGCCAGCAGTTCCCCTGGGTGGGAGGCTTCTGGGGCCAACGTCCTGACTTTC.

This clonotype has at least ten counts. The chain combines TRBV7-2 with TRBJ2-3; D is perhaps TRBD2 (6 bases). This CDR3 is 15 amino acids long. V lost 2 bases, J lost 0 bases, and 9 bases lay in between. The germline V gene encodes CDR1 SGHTA and CDR2 FQGNSA. CDR3 nucleotide sequence: TGTGCCAGCAGCTTACTAGCGTTGAGCACAGATACGCAGTATTTT. It is translated as CASSLLALSTDTQYF.

This clonotype was counted many times. J is TRBJ2-7 and V is TRBV28; a possible D gene is TRBD2 (5 bases). Germline V gene sequence: CDR1 MDHEN, CDR2 SYDVKM. Trimming removed 3 bases from V and 7 bases from J, with 16 bases in between. The CDR3 is made up of 14 amino acids. CDR3 in amino acids: CASSFGDTYEEQYF. DNA for the CDR3: TGTGCCAGCAGTTTCGGGGATACCTACGAAGAGCAGTACTTC.

The chain combines TRBV9 with TRBJ1-5; D is ambiguous. The CDR3 extends over 15 amino acids. V lost 0 bases and J lost 1, with 8 bases in between. The germline gives CDR1 SGDLS, CDR2 YYNGEE. CDR3 in amino acids: CASSVEGRSNQPQHF. The CDR3 DNA reads as TGTGCCAGCAGCGTAGAGGGAAGGAGCAATCAGCCCCAGCATTTT.

The sample holds a few counts of this clonotype. The chain couples TRBV19 to TRBJ2-7; 13 bases align to TRBD2. Germline V CDR1 and CDR2: LNHDA, SQIVND (reference sequence). The CDR3 loop spans 15 amino acids. Losses at the gene ends were 4 bases for V and 3 bases for J; bases not matched to a gene: 3. CDR3: CASSKGLAGFYEQYF. CDR3 DNA sequence: TGTGCCAGTAGTAAGGGACTAGCGGGATTCTACGAGCAGTACTTC.

This clonotype was seen more than once but under ten times. This chain uses TRBV25-1 with TRBJ1-4; D is undetermined. V lost 4 bases to trimming and J lost 0 bases, with 6 bases between them. Germline CDR1 and CDR2: MGHDK and SYGVNS. CDR3 length equals 14 residues. CDR3 residues: CASSVSATNEKLFF. The CDR3 nucleotides are TGTGCCAGCAGTGTGTCAGCAACTAATGAAAAACTGTTTTTT.

This clonotype was detected ten times or more. This rearrangement joins TRBV24-1 to TRBJ2-1, with TRBD2 identical over 7 bases. With 1 base clipped from V and 3 bases from J, the junction kept 17 bases outside the gene matches. The CDR3 loop spans 20 amino acids. Germline V gene sequence: CDR1 KGHDR, CDR2 SFDVKD. The CDR3, as DNA: TGTGCCACCAGTGATTTTCACCACCCCTATGGCGCGGGAGACTACAATGAGCAGTTCTTC. It codes for CATSDFHHPYGAGDYNEQFF.

This clonotype was observed at least ten times. For the CDR3, the DNA is TGCAGCGTCTCCTGGACTAGCGGGGGTAATGAGCAGTTCTTC. Translated: CSVSWTSGGNEQFF. The V and J genes are TRBV29-1 and TRBJ2-1; 13 bases align to TRBD2. Germline trimming cut 6 bases from V and 7 bases from J; bases unmatched to any gene: 6. The CDR3 covers 14 residues. Germline-derived CDR1 and CDR2 are SQVTM and ANQGSEA.

This clonotype has only a few counts. The chain has TRBV19 and TRBJ1-5; 9 bases map to TRBD1. The germline V gene encodes CDR1 LNHDA and CDR2 SQIVND (reference sequence). V shed 5 bases, J shed 3 bases, and the junction held 5 bases outside the gene matches. The CDR3 loop spans 15 amino acids. The CDR3 DNA is TGTGCCAGTAGTCCCGGGACAGGGCACAATCAGCCCCAGCATTTT. Translated, it gives CASSPGTGHNQPQHF.

The chain joins TRBV10-3 to TRBJ2-3, with 10 bases aligning to TRBD2. The V segment lost 0 bases and the J segment 4 bases; nucleotides outside the gene matches: 4. Germline V CDR1 and CDR2: ENHRY, SYGVKD. This CDR3 contains 16 residues. CDR3 DNA sequence: TGTGCCATCAGTGAGTCAATAGCGGGAGGATCAGATACGCAGTATTTT. It is translated as CAISESIAGGSDTQYF.

This clonotype appeared a few times. V and J are TRBV5-4 and TRBJ2-3; 9 bases fit TRBD2. After removal of 0 bases from V and 0 bases from J, the junction contained 8 bases not matched to a gene. The CDR3 has 18 amino acids. Germline V lookup: CDR1 SGHNT, CDR2 YYREEE (reference sequence). The CDR3 coding sequence is TGTGCCAGCAGCTTGGCGGCTAGCGGGACCTATAGCACAGATACGCAGTATTTT. This encodes CASSLAASGTYSTDTQYF.

Ten or more counts support this clonotype. DNA for the CDR3: TGTGCCAGCACATCACGGGAGGGTTACAATGAGCAGTTCTTC. This encodes CASTSREGYNEQFF. This sequence joins TRBV6-1 and TRBJ2-1, with 8 bases fitting TRBD2. Trimming took 7 bases from V and 4 from J; bases not matched to a gene: 6. The CDR3 totals 14 residues. Germline V lookup: CDR1 MNHNS, CDR2 SASEGT.

In regard to this clonotype: Its ends do not fully match the called genes, so a read error is possible. The CDR3 sequence is CAGSATSGRVTDTQYF. The CDR3 region has the DNA TGTGCCGGCAGCGCTACTAGCGGGAGAGTCACAGATACGCAGTATTTT. J is TRBJ2-3 and V is TRBV9; 11 nucleotides agree with TRBD2. Germline-derived CDR1 and CDR2 are SGDLS and YYNGEE. The CDR3 is made up of 16 amino acids.

The sample holds many counts of this clonotype. This chain joins TRBV2 and TRBJ2-3; 8 bases are a match to TRBD2. The CDR3 runs to 15 residues. Germline V lookup: CDR1 SNHLY, CDR2 FYNNEI. The trim removed 6 bases at V and 0 bases at J, leaving 5 bases unmatched. CDR3 in amino acids: CASRGLVSSTDTQYF. The DNA for the CDR3 is TGTGCCAGCAGGGGACTAGTTTCTAGCACAGATACGCAGTATTTT.

This clonotype was seen more than once but under ten times. The chain carries TRBV27 and TRBJ2-1; 8 bases are shared with TRBD1. The CDR3 contains 15 residues. CDR1 and CDR2 from the germline V gene are MNHEY and SMNVEV (reference sequence). Germline trimming cut 8 bases from V and 0 bases from J; bases unmatched to any gene: 6. The DNA for the CDR3 is TGTGCCAGCGATCCCAGGGGGCACTCCTACAATGAGCAGTTCTTC. Its translation is CASDPRGHSYNEQFF.

This clonotype was counted at least ten times. For the CDR3, the DNA is TGTGCCAGCACCTTAGGTGGGGATGGCTACACCTTC. Translation gives CASTLGGDGYTF. The rearrangement links TRBV2 to TRBJ1-2; D unclear. Germline V gene lookup returns CDR1 SNHLY and CDR2 FYNNEI. The CDR3 has 12 amino acids. Trimming removed 7 bases from V and 6 bases from J, with 12 bases in between.

The chain combines TRBV27 with TRBJ2-1; a possible D gene is TRBD2 (6 bases). CDR1 and CDR2 from the germline V gene are MNHEY and SMNVEV (reference sequence). The length of the CDR3 is 17 residues. Between the trimmed V and J ends, which lost 2 bases and 0 bases, there was a span of 14 bases. The CDR3 coding sequence is TGTGCCAGCAGTTTAACCGCCGGAGGGCCCTCCTACAATGAGCAGTTCTTC. It specifies CASSLTAGGPSYNEQFF.

This clonotype was observed many times. The rearrangement joins TRBV2 to TRBJ2-3, with 10 bases lining up with TRBD2. CDR1 and CDR2 from the germline V gene are SNHLY and FYNNEI. V trimming: 6 bases; J trimming: 0 bases; junction bases outside the gene matches: 3. The CDR3 contains 15 residues. The CDR3: CASRGTSASTDTQYF. The CDR3 DNA reads TGTGCCAGCAGGGGGACTAGCGCTAGCACAGATACGCAGTATTTT.

The sample holds many counts of this clonotype. V is TRBV29-1 and J is TRBJ2-3, with D maybe TRBD1 (6 bases). V was pared by 6 bases and J by 1 base, with 11 bases between. Germline V gene lookup returns CDR1 SQVTM and CDR2 ANQGSEA. CDR3 length: 13 residues. CDR3 region: CSVHRVGTDTQYF. The CDR3 DNA sequence: TGCAGCGTCCACAGGGTGGGCACAGATACGCAGTATTTT.

This clonotype was counted many times. This chain connects TRBV29-1 to TRBJ1-1; D not resolved. The CDR3 contains 13 residues. Germline CDR1 SQVTM, CDR2 ANQGSEA. Trimming took 4 bases from V and 0 from J, leaving 9 bases between them. CDR3 nucleotide sequence: TGCAGCGTTGTTGGACGCTTGAACACTGAAGCTTTCTTT. This gives the protein CSVVGRLNTEAFF.

The table lists this clonotype with a few counts. This sequence joins TRBV9 and TRBJ2-1, with 7 bases that match TRBD1. V lost 0 bases and J lost 8; bases outside the gene matches: 5. This CDR3 is built from 14 residues. From germline, CDR1 is SGDLS and CDR2 YYNGEE. As DNA, the CDR3 is TGTGCCAGCAGCGTAGGACAGGGTCGCGATGAGCAGTTCTTC. Translating gives CASSVGQGRDEQFF.

This clonotype was seen ten or more times. V and J are TRBV7-9 and TRBJ2-1; D uncertain. CDR1 SEHNR and CDR2 FQNEAQ come from the germline V gene (reference sequence). The CDR3 runs 10 residues. The ends were cut back, 7 bases at V and 8 bases at J, with 6 bases in the middle. CDR3 DNA sequence: TGTGCCAGCAAGGGCGATGAGCAGTTCTTC. This gives the protein CASKGDEQFF.

This clonotype was seen many times. The chain recombines TRBV12-3 or TRBV12-4 with TRBJ2-1; 8 bases line up with TRBD1. After removal of 5 bases from V and 6 bases from J, the junction contained 6 bases not matched to a gene. The CDR3 contains 14 residues. This CDR3 is CASSPSGGFNEQFF. CDR3 DNA sequence: TGTGCCAGCAGTCCTTCAGGGGGCTTCAATGAGCAGTTCTTC.

This clonotype was counted many times. V and J are TRBV7-9 and TRBJ2-7, with 7 bases identical to TRBD2. The CDR3 has 14 residues. Germline CDR1 reads SEHNR; CDR2 reads FQNEAQ (reference sequence). The junction had 4 bases not matched to a gene; V was cut back by 3 bases and J by 2 bases. In DNA, the CDR3 is TGTGCCAGCAGCTTCCAAGCGGGAACCTACGAGCAGTACTTC. Translation: CASSFQAGTYEQYF.